A selection of T cell receptor beta chains follows, all from one sample in a study of blood T cell repertoires in COVID-19. Produced via immunoSEQ multiplex PCR; TCRdb's table is partial and in-frame only. The sample records roughly 200,000 clones, about 85% being singletons. The sample comprised peripheral blood. These receptors all stem from a man between 60 and 75 years old with active or convalescent COVID-19. Each CDR3 is given with its conserved first and last residue. The order of the fields is D gene, V gene, clone size, J gene, CDR3 DNA, CDR3 protein. A D gene is named only where the DNA matches it firmly. Size values are once, few and many counts, or a class for expanded clones, and some rows have none.

>-|TRBV6-5|few|TRBJ1-3
TGTGCCATACACAGAGGGTCCGGAAACACCATATATTTT
CAIHRGSGNTIYF
>-|TRBV9|-|TRBJ2-3
TGTGCCAGCAGCGCCCGGGAAGGGTCCACAGATACGCAGTATTTT
CASSAREGSTDTQYF
>-|TRBV5-1|once|TRBJ2-7
TGCGCCAGCAGCTTGGGGTACAGTGGGCCAACCGAGCAGTACTTC
CASSLGYSGPTEQYF
>-|TRBV6-6|once|TRBJ2-7
TGTGCCAGCAGCTCGACAGGCTACGAGCAGTACTTC
CASSSTGYEQYF
>-|TRBV6-5|-|TRBJ1-1
TGTGCCAGCAGTTACCGAGGAGGTAGGGCCCTTGAAGCTTTCTTT
CASSYRGGRALEAFF
>-|TRBV5-4|-|TRBJ1-1
TGTGCCAGCAGCCCGTTAGGACTGATGAACACTGAAGCTTTCTTT
CASSPLGLMNTEAFF
>-|TRBV3-1/TRBV3-2|-|TRBJ1-2
TGTGCCAGCAGCCTAGACGGTGGCTACACCTTC
CASSLDGGYTF
>-|TRBV19|-|TRBJ2-1
TGTGCCAGTAGCAGAGGACATCCGAATGAGCAGTTCTTC
CASSRGHPNEQFF
>TRBD1|TRBV5-4|-|TRBJ2-7
TGTGCCAGCAGCCCGCCGGACAGGACGGGCGAGCAGTACTTC
CASSPPDRTGEQYF
>-|TRBV7-9|-|TRBJ2-1
TGTGCCAGCAGCTTAGTTGTCGGGGGTGGTGAGCAGTTCTTC
CASSLVVGGGEQFF
>TRBD1|TRBV27|once|TRBJ1-2
TGTGCCAGCAGTTTGGGGGGACAGCCCTATGGCTACACCTTC
CASSLGGQPYGYTF
>TRBD1|TRBV11-1|-|TRBJ2-5
TGTGCCAGCAGCTTTTACAGGGGGGATCAGGAAGAGACCCAGTACTTC
CASSFYRGDQEETQYF
>-|TRBV5-6|-|TRBJ2-5
TGTGCCAGCAGCTCCCAGGGGATGGAGACCCAGTACTTC
CASSSQGMETQYF
>TRBD1|TRBV19|-|TRBJ1-6
TGTGCCAGTAGTATGACAGGGTTCACCGGCTTCTCTAATTCACCCCTCCACTTT
CASSMTGFTGFSNSPLHF
>-|TRBV18|once|TRBJ1-1
TGTGCCAGCTCACCAAGGGAGCCGCGGAACACTGAAGCTTTCTTT
CASSPREPRNTEAFF
>-|TRBV19|once|TRBJ1-5
TGTGCCAGTAGTAACTATTATCAGCCCCAGCATTTT
CASSNYYQPQHF
>TRBD1|TRBV7-8|once|TRBJ1-6
TGTGCCAGCAGCTACCAGGGACAGGGGAATTCACCCCTCCACTTT
CASSYQGQGNSPLHF
>TRBD2|TRBV6-5|-|TRBJ2-5
TGTGCCAGCAGTCGTAGCGGGGGAGAGACCCAGTACTTC
CASSRSGGETQYF
>TRBD1|TRBV5-1|once|TRBJ1-6
TGCGCCAGCAGCGAAGGGACAGGGAATAATTCACCCCTCCACTTT
CASSEGTGNNSPLHF
>-|TRBV28|-|TRBJ1-6
TGTGCCAGCAGTTTAAGTAGGGGTGGCAGGAGCTCCTATAATTCACCCCTCCACTTT
CASSLSRGGRSSYNSPLHF
>TRBD1|TRBV10-3|once|TRBJ1-2
TGTGCCATCCGGGACAGGGTATTTTATGGCTACACCTTC
CAIRDRVFYGYTF
>-|TRBV5-4|-|TRBJ2-5
TGTGCCAGCAGCTCTCGGGACACACAAGAGACCCAGTACTTC
CASSSRDTQETQYF
>-|TRBV9|-|TRBJ2-1
TGTGCCAGCAGCGTAGCTGGGCAGTTCTCCTACAATGAGCAGTTCTTC
CASSVAGQFSYNEQFF
>-|TRBV14|-|TRBJ1-2
TGTGCCAGCAGCCAACACGAAGACAGGACAAATCTTTATGGCTACACCTTC
CASSQHEDRTNLYGYTF
>-|TRBV19|once|TRBJ1-2
TGTGCCAGTGGAACTGGGGCTGGCTATGGCTACACCTTC
CASGTGAGYGYTF
>TRBD1|TRBV3-1/TRBV3-2|-|TRBJ1-2
TGTGCCAGCAGCCAGGCTACAGGGGGAGGGTATGGCTACACCTTC
CASSQATGGGYGYTF
>TRBD2|TRBV19|-|TRBJ2-5
TGTGCCAGTAGGGAGCGGGGGACGGAGACCCAGTACTTC
CASRERGTETQYF
>-|TRBV3-1/TRBV3-2|once|TRBJ1-5
TGTGCCAGCAGCCAAGACGCAGGGCCCCAGCATTTT
CASSQDAGPQHF
>-|TRBV4-1|-|TRBJ1-2
TGCGCCAGCAGCCCTCTAGTGGGCGGGGGGGTGTATGGCTACACCTTC
CASSPLVGGGVYGYTF
>TRBD1|TRBV9|-|TRBJ1-6
TGTGCCAGCAGCTTGAAGGGACAGGGGAATTCACCCCTCCACTTT
CASSLKGQGNSPLHF
>TRBD1|TRBV3-1/TRBV3-2|-|TRBJ2-7
TGTGCCAGCAGCCAAGGTACAGGGGGCTACGAGCAGTACTTC
CASSQGTGGYEQYF
>TRBD1|TRBV24-1|-|TRBJ1-3
TGTGCCACCAGTGGGACAGGGGAAGGAAACACCATATATTTT
CATSGTGEGNTIYF
>TRBD1|TRBV18|-|TRBJ1-1
TGTGCCAGCTCCACAGGGGTGGGAACTGAAGCTTTCTTT
CASSTGVGTEAFF
>TRBD2|TRBV5-1|-|TRBJ2-3
TGCGCCAGCAGCTTGGGTGGCGGGGGTAGCACAGATACGCAGTATTTT
CASSLGGGGSTDTQYF
>-|TRBV10-1|-|TRBJ2-3
TGCGCCACTGGACAGAGCACAGATACGCAGTATTTT
CATGQSTDTQYF
>TRBD1|TRBV2|-|TRBJ1-1
TGTGCCAGCAGGGCCGGGACAGGGGGGGCAGTCACTGAAGCTTTCTTT
CASRAGTGGAVTEAFF
>TRBD1|TRBV2|-|TRBJ1-6
TGTGCCAGCAGTTTCTTCAGGGGGAAAAGTTCACCCCTCCACTTT
CASSFFRGKSSPLHF
>-|TRBV10-3|-|TRBJ1-4
TGTGCCATCAGTGAGTCGGGAGGGGATGGTGAAAAACTGTTTTTT
CAISESGGDGEKLFF
>-|TRBV27|-|TRBJ2-7
TGTGCCAGCAGTTCGGGACTGATGAGCTCCTACGAGCAGTACTTC
CASSSGLMSSYEQYF
>TRBD2|TRBV27|-|TRBJ2-1
TGTGCCAGCACGCGGACTAGCGGGACCTACAATGAGCAGTTCTTC
CASTRTSGTYNEQFF
>TRBD2|TRBV19|-|TRBJ2-1
TGTGCCAGTAGTGACAGCGGGGGGTCCCATGAGCAGTTCTTC
CASSDSGGSHEQFF
>TRBD2|TRBV5-4|-|TRBJ2-7
TGTGCCAGCAGCTCCGGACTAGCCCTTGACGAGCAGTACTTC
CASSSGLALDEQYF
>TRBD2|TRBV18|-|TRBJ2-5
TGTGCCAGCTCACCCGGGACTAGCGGGGCGTGGGTTGAGACCCAGTACTTC
CASSPGTSGAWVETQYF
>-|TRBV2|-|TRBJ2-1
TGTGCCAGCAGCTACCAGGAGGTGCAGTTCTTC
CASSYQEVQFF
>TRBD1|TRBV12-3/TRBV12-4|-|TRBJ2-7
TGTGCCAGCAGTTTAAATCCGGGACAGGAGCAGTACTTC
CASSLNPGQEQYF
>-|TRBV27|-|TRBJ2-6
TGTGCCAGCAGTTTCGGGCGGGCTTCTGGGGCCAACGTCCTGACTTTC
CASSFGRASGANVLTF
>-|TRBV11-2|-|TRBJ2-6
TGTGCCAGCAGCTTATTCGCCCCTACCTCTGGGGCCAACGTCCTGACTTTC
CASSLFAPTSGANVLTF
>TRBD2|TRBV10-3|-|TRBJ2-3
TGTGCCGGGACTAGCGGGGGCGGGGATACGCAGTATTTT
CAGTSGGGDTQYF
>TRBD1|TRBV19|-|TRBJ1-5
TGTGCCAGTAGACCCGGACAGGCAGGGAATCAGCCCCAGCATTTT
CASRPGQAGNQPQHF
>TRBD1|TRBV13|-|TRBJ1-1
TGTGCCAGCAGCTCCCGACAGGGTTTAACTGAAGCTTTCTTT
CASSSRQGLTEAFF
>TRBD1|TRBV6-6|-|TRBJ1-2
TGTGCCAGCAGTCGAACCCGGACAGGGACCCCTTATGGCTACACCTTC
CASSRTRTGTPYGYTF
>TRBD1|TRBV7-9|-|TRBJ2-7
TGTGCCAGCAGCCCTGGACAGGGGGCGGACGAGCAGTACTTC
CASSPGQGADEQYF
>-|TRBV5-1|-|TRBJ2-3
TGCGCCAGCAGCTTGGAGGGGTCAGATACGCAGTATTTT
CASSLEGSDTQYF
>TRBD1|TRBV3-1/TRBV3-2|-|TRBJ1-2
TGTGCCAGCAGCCAAGATCCGAGACAGGGAAGGGCCAGCTACACCTTC
CASSQDPRQGRASYTF
>-|TRBV1|once|TRBJ2-2
TGCACCAGCAGCCAAGCCCTCAAACTAGCGGGGGGTTACACCGGGGAGCTGTTTTTT
CTSSQALKLAGGYTGELFF
>TRBD1|TRBV27|-|TRBJ2-5
TGTGCCAGCAGTATAGACACAGGGGGCAGGGAGACCCAGTACTTC
CASSIDTGGRETQYF
>TRBD2|TRBV5-4|-|TRBJ2-7
TGTGCCAGCAGCACAACGGGGACTAGGACCTACGAGCAGTACTTC
CASSTTGTRTYEQYF
>-|TRBV5-1|-|TRBJ2-3
TGCGCCAGCAGCGAGGAGGGGTTGGATACGCAGTATTTT
CASSEEGLDTQYF
>TRBD1|TRBV4-1|-|TRBJ1-5
TGCGCCAGCAGCCAAGACGGCAGGGGGCTTCAGCCCCAGCATTTT
CASSQDGRGLQPQHF
>TRBD1|TRBV5-1|-|TRBJ1-6
TGCGCCAGCAGCTTGGTGTCAGGGGGCAGTTCACCCCTCCACTTT
CASSLVSGGSSPLHF